This note documents a single T cell receptor (beta chain) sequence. The sample belongs to a study of shared clonotypes between healthy human individuals. Positive CCR7 selection of CD45RO-negative cells yielded the naive CD8 cells, and terminally differentiated effector memory CD45RA+ cells were excluded. All donors were healthy HIV-negative adults lacking recent acute infections or vaccinations. Libraries were prepared by immunoSEQ multiplex PCR; TCRdb keeps only in-frame clonotypes and omits some of them. The sample holds nearly 2 million clones, approximately 94% seen once. Germline V gene sequence: CDR1 MNHEY, CDR2 SMNVEV (reference sequence). CDR3 size: 10 residues.

The TCR comes from a man aged 18 to 29 in good health. Sequenced material: naive CD8+ T cells sorted from blood. The chain links TRBV27 to TRBJ2-7; D is perhaps TRBD1 (6 bases). The CDR3 protein is CAAGVWEQYF. Here the CDR3 DNA reads TGTGCGGCAGGGGTGTGGGAGCAGTACTTC.